This T cell receptor (beta chain) was captured in a study of T cells in Graves' hyperthyroidism and ophthalmopathy. This clonotype was seen at least ten times. Amplification yielded TCR beta CDR3 regions, with RNA transcripts as the source. First-round RT-PCR targeting the TCR CDR3 was performed with the HTBI primer set. TCRdb re-derived calls from the multiplex PCR reads in MiXCR, one entry per CDR3 protein. The table records some 490,000 distinct CDR3 sequences, about 15% of them present only once. The TCR was taken from a woman aged 25-40 years with Graves' ophthalmopathy. Specimen: blood.

The CDR3 DNA is TGTGCCAGCAGCTTAGGGGCTAATCATGAGGGGCAGTACTTC. It yields the protein CASSLGANHEGQYF. The rearrangement uses TRBV11-2 and TRBJ2-7, with D possibly TRBD2 on 5 matching bases. CDR3 length: 14 amino acids. Trimming took off 1 base at V and 9 bases at J, with 16 bases between the two ends. Germline loops: CDR1 SGHAT, CDR2 FQNNGV.